This T cell receptor (beta chain) was documented in a study of cytomegalovirus exposure and HLA in healthy donors. Whole-study context: An early data release held tens of millions of unique TCRs from HLA-typed donors.

Both 60 Vbeta primers and 13 Jbeta primers went into the PCR. The protocol was immunoSEQ multiplex PCR, while the TCRdb copy is restricted to in-frame clones and leaves out a portion. The table lists 200,000 to 250,000 clones, roughly 75% of them singletons. The V and J ends lost 4 bases and 1 base, in that order; junction bases with no gene match: 4. CDR3 length: 14 residues. Germline CDR1 is SGHRS and CDR2 is YFSETQ. In regard to this clone: Its antigen is unknown.

Notes on the study in general: In a later analysis, a missense DCLRE1C variant was linked to TCR beta V- and J-gene trimming. Exclusion as indistinguishable affected some V segments, including TRBV6-2 and TRBV6-3. Immune exposure was documented only through CMV serostatus.

The sample was PBMCs. The genes are TRBV5-1 and TRBJ2-5; 7 bases align to TRBD1. This receptor was taken from a woman aged 25 to 45 in good health and CMV-seronegative. CDR3 bases: TGCGCCAGCAGCCCGGGACAGATCCAAGAGACCCAGTACTTC. Protein product: CASSPGQIQETQYF.